The clone carrying this T cell receptor (beta chain) was found a few times. The sample comes from a study of PD-L1 blockade in urothelial cancer. Overall study context: Of prior chemotherapy regimens, patients had received between 0 and 3.

Germline V gene sequence: CDR1 SGHDT, CDR2 YYEEEE. This CDR3 has 15 residues. V shed 4 bases, J shed 4 bases, and the junction held 6 bases outside the gene matches. Profiled with immunoSEQ multiplex PCR; TCRdb holds only in-frame clones, not every one. Among fewer than 45,000 clones listed, around 88% were seen once. The clonotype comes from a man between 60 and 75 years old with urothelial cancer. This chain joins TRBV5-6 and TRBJ2-1, with TRBD2 identical over 9 bases. Sequencing was performed on PBMCs, taken around atezolizumab (anti-PD-L1) treatment. CDR3 residues: CASSATSGRYNEQFF. The CDR3 DNA reads TGTGCCAGCAGCGCAACTAGCGGGCGGTACAATGAGCAGTTCTTC.